This T cell receptor beta chain emerged from a study of T-cell memory formation after mild COVID-19. From the 5' RACE reads, TCRdb called clonotypes with MiXCR, one entry per CDR3 protein. The sample includes 50,000 to 70,000 distinct CDR3 sequences, 10% to 15% of them seen just once. Trimming shortened V by 6 bases and J by 0 bases, and 15 bases separated the two germline ends. Germline V CDR1 and CDR2: MNHEY, SVGEGT. The CDR3 sequence is 15 residues long. The clonotype originates from a man younger than 35 who had mild COVID-19 (a few samples of this study predate the infection). Cell type and time point are not known. This chain connects TRBV6-2 or TRBV6-3 to TRBJ2-7; D not resolved. Sequencing used PBMCs or a T cell subset sorted from them (not recorded which). CDR3 residues: CASSPSLDSSYEQYF. For the CDR3, the DNA is TGTGCCAGCAGCCCTAGTCTCGATAGCTCCTACGAGCAGTACTTC.